The entry below gives a single TCR beta chain sequence along with its context. This clonotype was counted only a few times. Its binding antigen is unknown. This may be a read error, as it is one base from a much larger clone. The sample originates from a study of breast tumors, draining lymph nodes, adjacent tissues (TCRdb year 2016). The study in broad terms: In breast cancer patients, the study compared the TCR beta repertoires of tumor, adjacent nontumor tissue and axillary lymph nodes. The study was designed to assess the relationships and possible T-cell exchange between tumor, surrounding tissue and draining lymph node repertoires in human breast cancer. What the research found in general, with its limitations: The conclusion that tumor T cells originate in lymph nodes was framed as consistent with a hypothesis rather than directly demonstrated. Tumor and nontumor tissue repertoires were significantly more similar in luminal-like than in basal-like breast cancer. The data were considered consistent with most tumor T cells being derived from the lymph node and subsequently expanding within tumor tissue. T-cell repertoire diversity in tumors was found to be lower than in lymph nodes but higher than in nontumor tissue, and preferential V and J gene usage was observed.

CDR1 and CDR2 were assigned from the germline V gene (reference sequence) as LNHDA and SQIVND. The CDR3, from cysteine to phenylalanine, totals 12 residues. Only the CDR3 part of the read is kept: 36 bases, read in frame from the first base. TCRdb records Illumina HiSeq 2000 as the sequencer. Multiplex PCR amplification was used to generate the TCR beta chain libraries. High-throughput sequencing was used to analyze the amplified TCR beta chain products. The raw public reads went through TCRdb reprocessing: fastp at Q25, MiXCR clone calling, in-frame beta chains kept. Each entry merges the rows of one CDR3 protein and shows their most common DNA and genes. The sample table records under 350,000 distinct CDR3 sequences; 30% to 35% of these occur just once. The ten largest account for roughly 1.1% of the sample. Lymph node samples were obtained from the axillary draining lymph nodes of breast cancer patients.

The chain joins TRBV19 to TRBJ1-2, and 8 bases in between align with TRBD1. The receptor was derived from a female donor with breast cancer. Some clones in this sample may be carry-over from other donors' samples. The sequenced sample consisted of axillary lymph node tissue. The bases read TGTGCCAGTACGACAGGGGACTATGGCTGCACCTTC. Its translation reads: CASTTGDYGCTF.